The 27 T cell receptor beta chains given below trace back to one sample, sequenced in a study of post-analysis software for immune sequencing data. Regarding the study as a whole: When patients were compared with controls, about 5 TRBV segments were more frequent, TRBV5-6, TRBV5-1 and TRBV20-1 among them.

For these TCRs, the target antigens are not known. Included in the TCR beta cDNA libraries were unique molecular identifiers. MiXCR was run by TCRdb on the PCR reads, yielding one entry per CDR3 protein. The sample contains 740,000 or so distinct CDR3 sequences, about 57% of which appear only once. Sequencing used blood. The receptors derive from a girl aged 10 to 17 with multiple sclerosis.

This clonotype came up a few times. The gene calls are TRBV29-1 and TRBJ2-5; D call uncertain. Trimming shortened V by 3 bases and J by 2 bases, and 13 bases separated the two germline ends. The CDR3 is made up of 14 amino acids. Per the germline V gene, CDR1 is SQVTM and CDR2 is ANQGSEA. The CDR3 protein is CSVDRSIAQETQYF. The CDR3, as DNA: TGCAGCGTTGATAGGTCGATCGCACAAGAGACCCAGTACTTC.

The table lists this clonotype with a few counts. CDR3 sequence reads: CSARVNSANYGYTF. The CDR3 DNA reads TGCAGTGCTAGGGTGAACAGCGCTAACTATGGCTACACCTTC. This chain links TRBV20-1 with TRBJ1-2; D is undetermined. V lost 3 bases, J lost 0 bases, and 11 bases lay in between. Germline loops: CDR1 DFQATT, CDR2 SNEGSKA (reference sequence). The CDR3 is 14 residues long.

Concerning this clonotype: One end of the junction fails to match germline, which may point to a read error. V usage is TRBV10-3 and J usage is TRBJ2-6; perhaps D is TRBD1 or TRBD2 (5 bases each). CDR3 length equals 13 residues. In germline, CDR1 is ENHRY, CDR2 SYGVKD. The CDR3 sequence: CAVRDAGANVLTF. The CDR3, as DNA: TGTGCCGTCAGGGACGCCGGGGCCAACGTCCTGACTTTC.

This clonotype has just a few counts. V is TRBV20-1 and J is TRBJ2-5; 13 bases match TRBD2. CDR3 length equals 16 residues. Germline loops: CDR1 DFQATT, CDR2 SNEGSKA (reference sequence). V was clipped by 0 bases and J by 4 bases; unmatched bases: 5. CDR3 nucleotides: TGCAGTGCTAGAGATCGGAGGACTAGCGGGAGAGAGACCCAGTACTTC. Its translation: CSARDRRTSGRETQYF.

Many counts were recorded for this clonotype. This may come from a read error, since a much larger clone is one base off. The genes are TRBV2 and TRBJ2-5; D may be TRBD2 (5 bases). Per the germline V gene, CDR1 is SNHLY and CDR2 is FYNNEI. V lost 6 bases to trimming and J lost 11 bases, with 16 bases between them. This CDR3 contains 12 residues. CDR3: CASSAGINEQYF. The CDR3 nucleotides read TGTGCCAGCAGCGCCGGGATCAATGAGCAGTACTTC.

The rearrangement uses TRBV7-9 and TRBJ2-7; a weak D match, TRBD2 (6 bases). The germline CDR1 and CDR2 sequences are SEHNR and FQNEAQ (reference sequence). This CDR3 comprises 15 residues. V was clipped by 3 bases and J by 1 base, with 13 bases between them. The CDR3 reads CASSLTGEESYEQYF. CDR3 nucleotides: TGTGCCAGCAGCTTGACGGGGGAGGAGTCCTACGAGCAGTACTTC.

V usage is TRBV5-4 and J usage is TRBJ2-5, with D perhaps matching TRBD2 (6 bases). Germline CDR1 and CDR2: SGHNT and YYREEE (reference sequence). This CDR3 contains 14 residues. The V end was cut by 2 bases, the J end by 0 bases, with 8 bases between. The CDR3 region has the DNA TGTGCCAGCAGCTTCGGACTATACCAAGAGACCCAGTACTTC. It specifies CASSFGLYQETQYF.

The rearrangement joins TRBV20-1 to TRBJ2-3, with 7 bases matching TRBD2. This CDR3 region has 15 residues. The V gene's germline CDR1 is DFQATT and CDR2 SNEGSKA (reference sequence). With 5 bases clipped from V and 0 bases from J, the junction kept 8 bases outside the gene matches. DNA for the CDR3: TGCAGTGCTCAAACCCTAGCGGAGAGCACAGATACGCAGTATTTT. Encoded protein: CSAQTLAESTDTQYF.

A remark on this clonotype: One junction end does not reproduce the germline sequence, and a read error may be involved. Here the CDR3 DNA reads TGTGCCAGCAGCCAAACCGAGGTTGGATCGGTGGGCGAGCAGGACTTC. Translated, it gives CASSQTEVGSVGEQDF. The chain recombines TRBV3-1 with TRBJ2-7; D not resolved. The CDR3 has 16 residues. Germline V gene sequence: CDR1 LGHDT, CDR2 YNNKEL (reference sequence).

This chain links TRBV29-1 with TRBJ1-1, with D tentatively TRBD1 (5 bases). V lost 2 bases and J lost 4, with 11 bases in between. Germline loops: CDR1 SQVTM, CDR2 ANQGSEA. This CDR3 has 13 residues. The CDR3 protein is CSVESGVSTEAFF. The CDR3 nucleotides are TGCAGCGTTGAATCGGGGGTAAGCACTGAAGCTTTCTTT. Combining the CDR3 with reference TRBV29-1 and TRBJ1-1 gives the whole variable domain SAVISQKPSRDICQRGTSLTIQCQVDSQVTMMFWYRQQPGQSLTLIATANQGSEATYESGFVIDKFPISRPNLTFSTLTVSNMSPEDSSIYLCSVESGVSTEAFFGQGTRLTVV.

The chain carries TRBV12-3 or TRBV12-4 and TRBJ2-3, with 9 bases lining up with TRBD2. The CDR3 extends over 15 amino acids. V lost 8 bases, J lost 4 bases, and 10 bases stayed unmatched. This CDR3 is CASRAAGGRADTQYF. The CDR3 DNA reads as TGTGCCAGCCGAGCTGCGGGGGGGCGGGCAGATACGCAGTATTTT.

The CDR3 DNA follows: TGTGCCAGCAGTTACGGGGCGGGAGGGGGTTTGGGTGAGCAGTTCTTC. Amino acids: CASSYGAGGGLGEQFF. The V and J genes are TRBV6-5 and TRBJ2-1; 9 nucleotides match TRBD2. Germline values: CDR1 MNHEY, CDR2 SVGAGI. Losses at the gene ends were 2 bases for V and 9 bases for J; bases not matched to a gene: 11. The length of the CDR3 is 16 residues.

This clonotype has a single count. This chain uses TRBV7-9 with TRBJ1-5; 7 bases line up with TRBD1. The CDR3 is 16 residues long. The V gene's germline CDR1 is SEHNR and CDR2 FQNEAQ (reference sequence). V dropped 1 base and J dropped 4; count of bases not matched to a gene: 7. DNA of the CDR3: TGTGCCAGCAGCTTAGGGGAGACAGGGACAAATCAGCCCCAGCATTTT. Encoded protein: CASSLGETGTNQPQHF.

This clonotype was observed a single time. The chain uses TRBV4-1 and TRBJ1-2, with a tentative D call TRBD1 (6 bases). The germline CDR1 and CDR2 sequences are MGHRA and YSYEKL. The CDR3 has 13 residues. V was shortened by 1 base and J by 5 bases, with 8 bases between the two germline ends. In nucleotides, the CDR3 is TGCGCCAGCAGCCAAGCTACAGGGTATGGCTACACCTTC. This gives the protein CASSQATGYGYTF.

The chain has TRBV7-9 and TRBJ2-7, with 11 positions matching TRBD2. The CDR3 is 14 amino acids. The trim removed 6 bases at V and 2 bases at J, leaving 3 bases unmatched. Germline lookup yields CDR1 SEHNR and CDR2 FQNEAQ (reference sequence). CDR3 sequence reads: CASRLTSGAYEQYF. The CDR3, as DNA: TGTGCCAGCAGGTTGACTAGCGGGGCCTACGAGCAGTACTTC.

This clonotype came up a few times. The gene calls are TRBV18 and TRBJ1-6; TRBD1 matches at 9 bases. The germline gives CDR1 KGHSH, CDR2 LQKENI. This CDR3 region has 17 residues. V lost 0 bases and J lost 10; bases outside the gene matches: 10. CDR3 loop: CASSPPKGQGGRSPLHF. The DNA of the CDR3 is TGTGCCAGCTCACCACCTAAGGGACAGGGTGGGAGATCACCCCTCCACTTT.

This clonotype turned up a few times. J is TRBJ2-7 and V is TRBV5-1; D possibly corresponds to TRBD1 (5 bases). The CDR3 covers 16 residues. The V end lost 0 bases, the J end lost 0 bases, and 13 bases lay between the germline ends. Germline V gives CDR1 SGHRS, CDR2 YFSETQ. The CDR3 DNA reads as TGCGCCAGCAGCTTGGCCGACAGACCTAGCTCCTACGAGCAGTACTTC. Amino acid sequence: CASSLADRPSSYEQYF.

This clonotype appeared a few times. The chain uses TRBV7-2 and TRBJ2-5; 10 bases line up with TRBD1. V lost 2 bases to trimming and J lost 6 bases; unmatched junction nucleotides: 9. The CDR3 has 16 residues. Germline V lookup: CDR1 SGHTA, CDR2 FQGNSA. CDR3 in DNA: TGTGCCAGCAGCTTATCCCGGGACAGGGGACGAAAGACCCAGTACTTC. This sequence encodes CASSLSRDRGRKTQYF.

The chain combines TRBV14 with TRBJ2-1; no clear D. The germline V gene encodes CDR1 SGHDN and CDR2 FVKESK. The CDR3 runs to 16 residues. V lost 0 bases and J lost 4, with 13 bases in between. The CDR3 region is CASSQDSPIQYNEQFF. CDR3 coding DNA: TGTGCCAGCAGCCAAGATTCTCCGATACAATACAATGAGCAGTTCTTC.

The V gene is TRBV12-3 or TRBV12-4, the J gene TRBJ2-5; 13 bases fit TRBD2. Trimming at V came to 7 bases and at J to 5 bases, leaving 10 bases not matched to a gene. The CDR3 covers 16 residues. CDR3 sequence: CASNPTSGRVWETQYF. CDR3 sequence (DNA): TGTGCCAGCAACCCAACTAGCGGGAGGGTCTGGGAGACCCAGTACTTC.

A single count supports this clonotype. The gene calls are TRBV6-6 and TRBJ1-4, with D tentatively TRBD1 (5 bases). Germline CDR1 MNHNY, CDR2 SVGAGI (reference sequence). The CDR3 extends over 13 amino acids. Deletions cut 8 bases from V and 7 bases from J, with 14 bases between. The CDR3 spells CASRDRGPEKLFF. In DNA form, the CDR3 reads TGTGCCAGCCGGGACCGCGGTCCTGAAAAACTGTTTTTT.

This chain uses TRBV20-1 with TRBJ2-7; maybe TRBD2 (6 bases). Germline-derived CDR1 and CDR2 are DFQATT and SNEGSKA (reference sequence). The CDR3 contains 13 residues. The ends were cut back, 6 bases at V and 0 bases at J, with 12 bases in the middle. DNA for the CDR3: TGCAGTGCGGTCCGGGACTTCTCCTACGAGCAGTACTTC. Protein product: CSAVRDFSYEQYF.

The V and J genes are TRBV7-2 and TRBJ2-5, with 13 bases matching TRBD2. The germline CDR1 and CDR2 sequences are SGHTA and FQGNSA. V lost 2 bases, J lost 11 bases, and 11 bases stayed unmatched. The CDR3 spans 16 residues. CDR3 protein: CASSLTGGLAGAQQYF. The CDR3 DNA sequence: TGTGCCAGCAGCTTAACAGGCGGACTAGCGGGGGCCCAGCAGTACTTC.

A remark on this clonotype: Relative to the germline gene, one junction end is altered; a read error may explain this. This sequence joins TRBV7-3 and TRBJ2-3; D may be TRBD1 or TRBD2 (5 bases each). This CDR3 has 16 amino acids. CDR1 is SGHTA, CDR2 FQGTGA, per germline. The CDR3 loop is CTSSSFGRGATDTQYF. The CDR3 coding sequence is TGTACCAGCAGCTCCTTTGGGAGAGGGGCCACAGATACGCAGTATTTT.

Remarks on this clonotype: At one of its ends the junction is not consistent with the germline gene, which may arise from a read error. The V call is TRBV12-3 or TRBV12-4, the J call TRBJ2-1; 9 bases are shared with TRBD2. The CDR3 runs 12 residues. The CDR3 region is CASTGTSTEQCF. The DNA of the CDR3 is TGTGCCAGCACTGGGACTAGCACTGAGCAGTGCTTC.

This clonotype has more than one count but fewer than ten. The V call is TRBV20-1, the J call TRBJ2-1, with 9 bases that match TRBD2. The ends lost 5 bases at V and 4 bases at J; junction bases unmatched: 3. CDR1 and CDR2 from the germline V gene are DFQATT and SNEGSKA (reference sequence). This CDR3 is built from 13 residues. The DNA of the CDR3 is TGCAGTGCTCGGACTAGCGCATACAATGAGCAGTTCTTC. Its translation is CSARTSAYNEQFF.

This clonotype came up a few times. The J gene is TRBJ2-1, the V gene TRBV7-3, with TRBD2 identical over 8 bases. The CDR3 runs 16 residues. Germline V gene lookup returns CDR1 SGHTA and CDR2 FQGTGA. Trimming cost V 0 bases and J 0 bases; bases outside gene matches: 1. This CDR3 is CASSLTGTSSYNEQFF. The CDR3 DNA follows: TGTGCCAGCAGCTTAACGGGGACTAGCTCCTACAATGAGCAGTTCTTC.